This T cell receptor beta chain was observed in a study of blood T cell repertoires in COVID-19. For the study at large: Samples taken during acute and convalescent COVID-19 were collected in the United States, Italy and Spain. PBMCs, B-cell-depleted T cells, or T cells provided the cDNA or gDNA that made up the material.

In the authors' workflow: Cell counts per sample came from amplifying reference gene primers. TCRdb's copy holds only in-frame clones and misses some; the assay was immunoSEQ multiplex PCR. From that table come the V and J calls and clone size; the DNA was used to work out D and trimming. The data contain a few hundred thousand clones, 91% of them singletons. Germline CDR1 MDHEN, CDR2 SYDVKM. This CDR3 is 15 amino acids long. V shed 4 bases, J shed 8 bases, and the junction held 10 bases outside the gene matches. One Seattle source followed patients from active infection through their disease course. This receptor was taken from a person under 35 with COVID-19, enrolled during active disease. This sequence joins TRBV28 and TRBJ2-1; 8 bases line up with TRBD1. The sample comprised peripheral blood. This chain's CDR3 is CASSSFRTGRDEQFF. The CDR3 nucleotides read TGTGCCAGCAGTTCCTTCAGGACAGGGCGGGATGAGCAGTTCTTC. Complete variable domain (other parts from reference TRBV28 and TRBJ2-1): DVKVTQSSRYLVKRTGEKVFLECVQDMDHENMFWYRQDPGLGLRLIYFSYDVKMKEKGDIPEGYSVSREKKERFSLILESASTNQTSMYLCASSSFRTGRDEQFFGPGTRLTVL.